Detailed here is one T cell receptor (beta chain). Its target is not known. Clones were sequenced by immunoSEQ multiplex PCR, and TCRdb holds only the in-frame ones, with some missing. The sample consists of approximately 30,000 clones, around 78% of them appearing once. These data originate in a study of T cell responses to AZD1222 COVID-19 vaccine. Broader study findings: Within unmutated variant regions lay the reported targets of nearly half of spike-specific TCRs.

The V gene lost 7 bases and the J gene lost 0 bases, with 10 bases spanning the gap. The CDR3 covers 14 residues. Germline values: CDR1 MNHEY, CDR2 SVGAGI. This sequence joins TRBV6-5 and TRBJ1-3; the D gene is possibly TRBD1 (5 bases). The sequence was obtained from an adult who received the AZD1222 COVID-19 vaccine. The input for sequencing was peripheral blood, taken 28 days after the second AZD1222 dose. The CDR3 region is CASKRGPSGNTIYF. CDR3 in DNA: TGTGCCAGCAAAAGGGGCCCCTCTGGAAACACCATATATTTT.